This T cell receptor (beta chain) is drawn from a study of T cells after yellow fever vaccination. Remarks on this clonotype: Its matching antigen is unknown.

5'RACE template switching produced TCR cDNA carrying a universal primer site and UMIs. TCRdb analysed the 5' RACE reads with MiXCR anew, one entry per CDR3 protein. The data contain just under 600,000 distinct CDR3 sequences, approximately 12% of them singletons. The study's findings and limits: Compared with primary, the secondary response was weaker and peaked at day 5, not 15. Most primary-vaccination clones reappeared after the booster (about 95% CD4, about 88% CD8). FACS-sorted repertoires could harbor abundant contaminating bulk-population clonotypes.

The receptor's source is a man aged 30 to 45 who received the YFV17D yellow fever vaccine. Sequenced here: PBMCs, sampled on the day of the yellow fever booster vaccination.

The CDR3 protein is CASSKRGGEQYF. The CDR3 nucleotides read TGTGCCAGCAGCAAACGAGGAGGCGAGCAGTACTTC. The chain carries TRBV7-9 and TRBJ2-7; possibly TRBD2 for D (5 bases). The germline V gene has CDR1 SEHNR and CDR2 FQNEAQ (reference sequence). The CDR3 runs 12 residues. V dropped 5 bases and J dropped 6 bases, with 11 bases sitting between them.